These 3 T cell receptor beta chains were all obtained from the same sample, sequenced in a study of lymphopenia after photon versus proton radiotherapy. Profiling relied on immunoSEQ multiplex PCR, and the TCRdb table lists in-frame clones only, not all of them. The data contain 150,000 or so clones, about 85% of them singletons. The sequenced sample was peripheral blood, obtained from a patient treated with photon-based radiotherapy. The receptors originated from a man aged 50 to 60 with gastric cancer.

The rearrangement links TRBV7-2 to TRBJ2-7, with unresolved D. The CDR3 loop spans 15 amino acids. CDR1 and CDR2 (germline): SGHTA, FQGNSA. Trimming removed 7 bases from V and 2 bases from J, with 18 bases in between. The chain's CDR3 is CASTPVSSPTYEQYF. Written as DNA, the CDR3 is TGTGCCAGCACCCCCGTTTCGTCCCCAACCTACGAGCAGTACTTC.

The chain combines TRBV4-2 with TRBJ2-7; D not certain. The CDR3 runs 13 residues. In germline, CDR1 is LGHNA, CDR2 YNFKEQ. Trimming removed 0 bases from V and 3 bases from J, with 6 bases in between. The DNA for the CDR3 is TGTGCCAGCAGCCAAGAAAGGTTCTACGAGCAGTACTTC. This translates into CASSQERFYEQYF.

The count of this clone is one. J is TRBJ2-6 and V is TRBV5-1; no clear D. CDR1 SGHRS and CDR2 YFSETQ come from the germline V gene. Trimming stripped 6 bases from V and 1 base from J, with 5 bases between. This CDR3 is 13 amino acids long. CDR3 sequence: CASTQSGANVLTF. The CDR3 DNA reads TGCGCCAGCACCCAATCTGGGGCCAACGTCCTGACTTTC. The variable domain in full, completed from reference TRBV5-1 and TRBJ2-6, reads KAGVTQTPRYLIKTRGQQVTLSCSPISGHRSVSWYQQTPGQGLQFLFEYFSETQRNKGNFPGRFSGRQFSNSRSEMNVSTLELGDSALYLCASTQSGANVLTFGAGSRLTVL.